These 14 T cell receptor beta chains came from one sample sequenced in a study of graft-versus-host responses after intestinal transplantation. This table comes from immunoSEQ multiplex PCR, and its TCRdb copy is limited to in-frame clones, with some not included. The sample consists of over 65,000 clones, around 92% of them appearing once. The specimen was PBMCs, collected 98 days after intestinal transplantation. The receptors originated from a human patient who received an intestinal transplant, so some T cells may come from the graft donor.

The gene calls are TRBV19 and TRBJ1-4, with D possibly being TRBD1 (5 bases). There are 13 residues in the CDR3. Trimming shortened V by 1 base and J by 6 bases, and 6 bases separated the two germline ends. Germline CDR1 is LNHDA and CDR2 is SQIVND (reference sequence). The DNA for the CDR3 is TGTGCCAGTAGTATAGGAGGGGATGAAAAACTGTTTTTT. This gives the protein CASSIGGDEKLFF.

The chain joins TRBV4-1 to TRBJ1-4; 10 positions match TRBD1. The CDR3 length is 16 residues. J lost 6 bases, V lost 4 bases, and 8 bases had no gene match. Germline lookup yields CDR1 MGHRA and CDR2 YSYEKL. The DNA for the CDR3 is TGCGCCAGCAGCCTCGACAGGGGGCGGTGGGATGAAAAACTGTTTTTT. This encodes CASSLDRGRWDEKLFF.

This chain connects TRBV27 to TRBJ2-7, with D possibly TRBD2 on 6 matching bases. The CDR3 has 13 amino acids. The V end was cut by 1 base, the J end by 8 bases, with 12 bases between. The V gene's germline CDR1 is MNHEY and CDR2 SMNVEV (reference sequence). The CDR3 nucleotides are TGTGCCAGCAGTTTATTTAGCGGAGACCAGCAGTACTTC. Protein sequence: CASSLFSGDQQYF.

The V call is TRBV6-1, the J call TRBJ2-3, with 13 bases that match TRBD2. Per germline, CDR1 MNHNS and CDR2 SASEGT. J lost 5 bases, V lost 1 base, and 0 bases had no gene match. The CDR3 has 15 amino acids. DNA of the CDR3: TGTGCCAGCAGTGAAGGACTAGCGGGAGGAGATACGCAGTATTTT. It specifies CASSEGLAGGDTQYF.

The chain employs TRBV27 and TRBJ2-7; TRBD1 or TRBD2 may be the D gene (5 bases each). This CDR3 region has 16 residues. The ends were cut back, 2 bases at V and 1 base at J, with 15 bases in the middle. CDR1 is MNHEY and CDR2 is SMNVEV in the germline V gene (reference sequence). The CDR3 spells CASSLIVGTGSYEQYF. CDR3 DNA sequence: TGTGCCAGCAGTTTAATCGTTGGGACCGGATCCTACGAGCAGTACTTC.

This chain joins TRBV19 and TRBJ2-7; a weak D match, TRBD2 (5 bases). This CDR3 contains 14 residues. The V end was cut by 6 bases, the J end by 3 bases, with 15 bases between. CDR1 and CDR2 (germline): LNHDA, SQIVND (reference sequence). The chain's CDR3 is CASSPTIALYEQYF. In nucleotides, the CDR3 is TGTGCCAGTAGCCCGACTATAGCTCTCTACGAGCAGTACTTC.

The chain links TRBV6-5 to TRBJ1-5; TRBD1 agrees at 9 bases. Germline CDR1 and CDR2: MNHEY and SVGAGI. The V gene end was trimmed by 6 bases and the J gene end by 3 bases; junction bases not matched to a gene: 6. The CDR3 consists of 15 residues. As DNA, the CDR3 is TGTGCCAGCAGGCTAACAGGGGGCTCCAATCAGCCCCAGCATTTT. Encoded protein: CASRLTGGSNQPQHF.

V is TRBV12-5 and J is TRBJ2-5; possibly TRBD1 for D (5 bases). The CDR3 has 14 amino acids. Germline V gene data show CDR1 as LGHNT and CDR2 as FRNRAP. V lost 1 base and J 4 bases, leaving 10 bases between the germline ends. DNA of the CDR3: TGTGCTAGTGGTTTGGGAATCCAGGGAGAGACCCAGTACTTC. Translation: CASGLGIQGETQYF.

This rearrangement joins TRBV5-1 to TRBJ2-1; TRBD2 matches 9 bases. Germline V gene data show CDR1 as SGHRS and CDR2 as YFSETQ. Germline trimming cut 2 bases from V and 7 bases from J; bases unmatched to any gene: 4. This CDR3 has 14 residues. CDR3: CASSFRREGNEQFF. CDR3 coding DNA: TGCGCCAGCAGCTTCCGGCGGGAGGGAAATGAGCAGTTCTTC.

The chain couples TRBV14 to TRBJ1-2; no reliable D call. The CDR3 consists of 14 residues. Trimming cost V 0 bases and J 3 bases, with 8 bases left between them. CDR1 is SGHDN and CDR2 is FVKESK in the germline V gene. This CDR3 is CASSQDSVYYGYTF. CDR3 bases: TGTGCCAGCAGCCAAGATTCGGTATACTATGGCTACACCTTC.

DNA of the CDR3: TGTGCCAGCAGCTTGTCAGGGGACAGGAGGCAGCCCCAGCATTTT. It specifies CASSLSGDRRQPQHF. V usage is TRBV11-2 and J usage is TRBJ1-5, with TRBD1 matching over 8 bases. The CDR3 contains 15 residues. In germline, CDR1 is SGHAT, CDR2 FQNNGV. V lost 3 bases to trimming and J lost 7 bases; unmatched junction nucleotides: 8.

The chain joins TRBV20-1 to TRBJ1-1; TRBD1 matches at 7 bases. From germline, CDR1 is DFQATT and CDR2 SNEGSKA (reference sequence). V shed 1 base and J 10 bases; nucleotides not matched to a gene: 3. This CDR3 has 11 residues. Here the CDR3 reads CSARGQGGAFF. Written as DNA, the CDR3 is TGCAGTGCTAGAGGGCAGGGGGGAGCTTTCTTT.

The DNA for the CDR3 is TGCGCCAGCAGCCAAGAAGCCGCAAACCAGCCCCAGCATTTT. Residues: CASSQEAANQPQHF. This chain connects TRBV4-1 to TRBJ1-5; D gene ambiguous. V shed 0 bases and J shed 7 bases, with 10 bases lying between them. The germline V gene has CDR1 MGHRA and CDR2 YSYEKL. The CDR3 is 14 residues long.

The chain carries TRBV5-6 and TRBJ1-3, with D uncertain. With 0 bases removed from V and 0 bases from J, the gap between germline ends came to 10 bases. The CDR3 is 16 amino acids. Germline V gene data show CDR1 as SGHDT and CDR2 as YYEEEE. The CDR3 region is CASSLAPVYSGNTIYF. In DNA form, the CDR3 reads TGTGCCAGCAGCTTGGCTCCCGTCTACTCTGGAAACACCATATATTTT.